This note documents a single TCR beta chain sequence. The antigen remains unidentified. Germline CDR1 reads SGDLS; CDR2 reads YYNGEE. Unmatched junction bases numbered 8, after V lost 4 bases and J lost 7 bases. The CDR3 is made up of 14 amino acids. This entry is derived from a study of T cell responses to AZD1222 COVID-19 vaccine. Study-wide results and limits: Sampling captured repertoires only after the peak T cell response.

The table came from immunoSEQ multiplex PCR; TCRdb's copy has only in-frame clones and leaves some out. The table has about 130,000 clones, nearly 95% seen once. The chain is built from TRBV9 and TRBJ2-1; 7 bases line up with TRBD1. This clonotype was sampled from an adult in good health. The source was peripheral blood, collected on day 0 of AZD1222 vaccination. The CDR3 nucleotides read TGTGCCAGCAGCAGACCAGGGGGACATAATGAGCAGTTCTTC. This encodes CASSRPGGHNEQFF.